This T cell receptor (beta chain) came from a study of T-cell memory formation after mild COVID-19. Study-wide results and limits: Proof of SARS-CoV-2 specificity was absent for the second-wave clones that crested on day 37.

This clonotype was counted only a few times. Its antigen remains unidentified. TCRdb processed the 5' RACE reads anew with MiXCR; each CDR3 protein has one entry. Of fewer than 35,000 distinct CDR3 sequences in the sample, 15% to 20% were seen once. Germline V gene data show CDR1 as LNHDA and CDR2 as SQIVND (reference sequence). V dropped 1 base and J dropped 7 bases, with 8 bases sitting between them. This CDR3 is 13 amino acids long. Input material: PBMCs or a T cell subset sorted from them (not recorded which). The TCR was taken from an adult who had mild COVID-19 (a few samples of this study predate the infection). Cell type and time point are not known. This rearrangement joins TRBV19 to TRBJ1-5, with D possibly being TRBD1 (6 bases). The CDR3 loop is CASSIVDRQPQHF. The CDR3 DNA follows: TGTGCCAGTAGTATAGTTGACAGGCAGCCCCAGCATTTT.